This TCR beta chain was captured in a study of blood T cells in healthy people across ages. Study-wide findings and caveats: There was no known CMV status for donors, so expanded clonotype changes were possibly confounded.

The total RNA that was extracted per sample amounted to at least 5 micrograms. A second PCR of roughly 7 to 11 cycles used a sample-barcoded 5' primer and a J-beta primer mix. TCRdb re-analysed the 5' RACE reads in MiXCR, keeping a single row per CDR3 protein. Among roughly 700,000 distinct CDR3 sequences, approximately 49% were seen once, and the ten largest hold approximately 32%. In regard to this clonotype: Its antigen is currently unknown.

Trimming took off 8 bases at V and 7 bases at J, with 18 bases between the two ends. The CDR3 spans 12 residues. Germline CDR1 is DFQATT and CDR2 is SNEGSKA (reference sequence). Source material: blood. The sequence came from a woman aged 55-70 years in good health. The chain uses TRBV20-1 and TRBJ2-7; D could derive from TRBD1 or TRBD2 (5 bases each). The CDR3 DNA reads TGCAGTCCCCGGGACGCGGACTGGGAGCAGTACTTC. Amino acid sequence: CSPRDADWEQYF.